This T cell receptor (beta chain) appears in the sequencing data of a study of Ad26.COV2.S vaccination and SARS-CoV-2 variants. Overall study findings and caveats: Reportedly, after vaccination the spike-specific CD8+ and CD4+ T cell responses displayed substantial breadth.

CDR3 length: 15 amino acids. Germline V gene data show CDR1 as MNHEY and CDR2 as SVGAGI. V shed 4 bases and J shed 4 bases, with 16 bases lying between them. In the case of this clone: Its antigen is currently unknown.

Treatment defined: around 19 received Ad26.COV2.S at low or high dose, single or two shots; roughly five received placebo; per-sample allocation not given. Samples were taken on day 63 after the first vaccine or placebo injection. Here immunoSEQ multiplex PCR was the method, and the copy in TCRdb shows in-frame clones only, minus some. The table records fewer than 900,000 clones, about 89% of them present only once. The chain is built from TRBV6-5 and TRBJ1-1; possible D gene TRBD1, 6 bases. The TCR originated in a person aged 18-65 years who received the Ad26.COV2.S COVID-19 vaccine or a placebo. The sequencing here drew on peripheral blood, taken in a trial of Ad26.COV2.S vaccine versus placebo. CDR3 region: CASSFTPEGVTEAFF. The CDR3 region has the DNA TGTGCCAGCAGTTTCACCCCCGAGGGGGTCACTGAAGCTTTCTTT.